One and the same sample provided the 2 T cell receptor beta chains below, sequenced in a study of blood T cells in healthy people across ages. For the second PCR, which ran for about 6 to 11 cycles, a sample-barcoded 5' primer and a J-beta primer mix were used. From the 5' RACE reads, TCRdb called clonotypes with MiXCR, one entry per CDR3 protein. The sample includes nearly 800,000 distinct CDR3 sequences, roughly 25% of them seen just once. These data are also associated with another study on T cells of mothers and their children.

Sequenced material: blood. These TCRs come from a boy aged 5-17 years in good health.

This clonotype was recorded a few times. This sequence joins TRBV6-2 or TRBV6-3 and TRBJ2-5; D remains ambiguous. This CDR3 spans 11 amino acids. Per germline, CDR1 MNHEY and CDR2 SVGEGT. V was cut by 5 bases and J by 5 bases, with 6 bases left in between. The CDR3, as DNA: TGTGCCAGCAGTAACAGCGAGACCCAGTACTTC. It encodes CASSNSETQYF.

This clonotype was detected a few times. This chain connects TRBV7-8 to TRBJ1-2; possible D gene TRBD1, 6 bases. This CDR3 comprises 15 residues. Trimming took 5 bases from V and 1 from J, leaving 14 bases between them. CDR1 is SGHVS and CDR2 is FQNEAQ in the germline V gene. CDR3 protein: CASSARGQVNYGYTF. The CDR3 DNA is TGTGCCAGCAGCGCCAGGGGACAAGTTAACTATGGCTACACCTTC.